Presented here are 5 T cell receptor beta chains from one specimen sequenced in a study of immune characterization of retroperitoneal liposarcoma. TCRdb fed the PCR reads into MiXCR, producing one record per CDR3 protein. The sample comprises roughly 940 distinct CDR3 sequences, about 32% of which are singletons, and under 20% rests with the top ten. Sequenced: tumor tissue. The source of these receptors is a male donor with retroperitoneal liposarcoma.

This clonotype is judged large. The rearrangement uses TRBV6-6 and TRBJ2-5; D is undetermined. Trimming stripped 2 bases from V and 2 bases from J, with 9 bases between. Germline-derived CDR1 and CDR2 are MNHNY and SVGAGI (reference sequence). The CDR3 spans 14 residues. The CDR3 coding sequence is TGTGCCAGCAGTTACGGCCTAGGACAAGAGACCCAGTACTTC. Translation: CASSYGLGQETQYF.

The J gene is TRBJ2-5, the V gene TRBV6-6, with D hard to call. The germline gives CDR1 MNHNY, CDR2 SVGAGI (reference sequence). This CDR3 spans 13 amino acids. V shed 2 bases and J shed 5 bases, with 9 bases lying between them. The CDR3 loop reads CASSYDTLETQYF. The CDR3 bases are TGTGCCAGCAGTTACGACACTCTCGAGACCCAGTACTTC.

This rearrangement joins TRBV7-2 to TRBJ2-1; the match to TRBD2 covers 7 bases. The DNA matches TRBJ2-7 better at its end, which makes the J call doubtful. The CDR3 extends over 15 amino acids. Per germline, CDR1 SGHTA and CDR2 FQGNSA. The CDR3 bases are TGTGCCAGCAGCTTATCTAGCGGAGACCACAATGAGCAGTACTTC. The encoded protein is CASSLSSGDHNEQYF.

The V call is TRBV7-2, the J call TRBJ2-4; the match to TRBD2 covers 10 bases. J lost 13 bases, V lost 5 bases, and 14 bases had no gene match. The V gene's germline CDR1 is SGHTA and CDR2 FQGNSA. There are 15 residues in the CDR3. The CDR3 region has the DNA TGTGCCAGCAGCCGGACTAGCGGCGCCTACAATGAGCAGTACTTC. This sequence encodes CASSRTSGAYNEQYF.

This clonotype was detected only a few times. The chain employs TRBV12-3 or TRBV12-4 and TRBJ2-1, with a tentative D call TRBD1 (6 bases). V was clipped by 7 bases and J by 13 bases, with 23 bases between them. The CDR3 has 14 amino acids. CDR3 DNA: TGTGCCAGCATCACCCAAATAACAGGGCTAACCCAGTTCTTC. It encodes CASITQITGLTQFF.